This TCR beta chain was identified during a study of cytotoxic CD8 clonotypes in ibrutinib-treated CLL. In the study overall: After a median around 13 months on treatment (6 to 36), response samples were drawn.

Generated by immunoSEQ multiplex PCR, the TCRdb table keeps only in-frame clones and is missing some. The sample lists nearly 15,000 clones; roughly two thirds were seen once. Cryopreserved PBMCs were the source of 2 to 2.5 micrograms of genomic DNA, which went to TCR beta libraries. The germline gives CDR1 SEHNR, CDR2 FQNEAQ (reference sequence). This CDR3 contains 18 residues. Trimming stripped 0 bases from V and 0 bases from J, with 15 bases between. Sample: PBMCs, taken before ibrutinib treatment. The chain couples TRBV7-9 to TRBJ2-4; D gene unclear. This clonotype was sampled from a human donor with chronic lymphocytic leukemia. CDR3 nucleotide sequence: TGTGCCAGCAGCTTAGCGTTAGGTCAGAGCTTAGCCAAAAACATTCAGTACTTC. Translating gives CASSLALGQSLAKNIQYF.